This is a list of T cell receptor beta chains from one sample in a study of T cell responses to AZD1222 COVID-19 vaccine. Data came from immunoSEQ multiplex PCR; TCRdb stores just in-frame clones and leaves some out. The sample holds about 110,000 clones, roughly nine tenths seen once. Specimen: peripheral blood, collected on day 0 of AZD1222 vaccination. The origin of the receptors is an adult in good health. The CDR3 runs from the conserved cysteine through the conserved F or W. The D gene is left open where the match is weak. Clone size appears in some rows only: once, few, many, or a class for an expanded clone.

v_gene	len	d_gene	j_gene	abundance	CDR3aa	CDR3nt
TRBV19	16	TRBD1	TRBJ1-1	-	CASSIGATGANTEAFF	TGTGCCAGTAGTATAGGGGCGACAGGGGCCAACACTGAAGCTTTCTTT
TRBV10-1	13	-	TRBJ2-7	-	CASRQNPFTEQYF	TGCGCCAGCAGGCAGAACCCTTTTACCGAGCAGTACTTC
TRBV5-4	17	TRBD1	TRBJ1-1	-	CASSPGQGRLTNTEAFF	TGTGCCAGCAGCCCGGGACAGGGGAGATTGACGAACACTGAAGCTTTCTTT
TRBV7-2	18	TRBD2	TRBJ2-7	-	CASSFSGFGGGTSYEQYF	TGTGCCAGCAGCTTTTCTGGATTTGGCGGGGGGACCTCCTACGAGCAGTACTTC
TRBV6-1	17	TRBD2	TRBJ2-3	-	CASSEAGTSGRADTQYF	TGTGCCAGCAGTGAAGCAGGGACTAGCGGGAGAGCAGATACGCAGTATTTT
TRBV11-2	13	-	TRBJ2-5	-	CASSPEGQETQYF	TGTGCCAGCAGCCCCGAGGGGCAAGAGACCCAGTACTTC
TRBV5-1	15	-	TRBJ1-3	-	CASSLLGSPGNTIYF	TGCGCCAGCAGCTTGTTGGGTTCACCCGGAAACACCATATATTTT
TRBV5-5	16	TRBD1	TRBJ1-4	-	CASSTGQGTRNEKLFF	TGTGCCAGCAGCACTGGACAGGGGACGAGGAATGAAAAACTGTTTTTT
TRBV25-1	13	TRBD1	TRBJ1-2	-	CASSAQGNYGYTF	TGTGCCAGCAGCGCACAGGGGAACTATGGCTACACCTTC
TRBV5-1	16	TRBD1	TRBJ1-2	-	CASSLGAPGGNYGYTF	TGCGCCAGCAGCTTGGGGGCCCCAGGGGGGAACTATGGCTACACCTTC
TRBV11-2	14	-	TRBJ2-5	once	CASGVLGNQETQYF	TGTGCCAGCGGAGTCTTGGGGAACCAAGAGACCCAGTACTTC
TRBV12-3/TRBV12-4	12	-	TRBJ2-5	-	CASSVSPETQYF	TGTGCCAGCAGCGTCTCCCCAGAGACCCAGTACTTC
TRBV11-2	14	-	TRBJ1-1	-	CASSLGVGGTEAFF	TGTGCCAGCAGCTTAGGGGTGGGCGGCACTGAAGCTTTCTTT
TRBV30	13	-	TRBJ1-1	-	CAWSVSRNTEAFF	TGTGCCTGGAGTGTCTCGAGGAACACTGAAGCTTTCTTT
TRBV5-4	15	TRBD1	TRBJ2-1	-	CASSPGGDRAIEQFF	TGTGCCAGCAGCCCTGGGGGGGACAGGGCAATTGAGCAGTTCTTC
TRBV29-1	13	-	TRBJ1-1	-	CSVEEGGNTEAFF	TGCAGCGTTGAGGAAGGGGGGAACACTGAAGCTTTCTTT
TRBV7-6	15	-	TRBJ2-1	-	CASSLAGVRYNEQFF	TGTGCCAGCAGCTTAGCGGGAGTACGGTACAATGAGCAGTTCTTC